Following are 32 T cell receptor beta chains from one sample sequenced in a study of cytomegalovirus exposure and HLA in healthy donors. The PCR contained 60 Vbeta and 13 Jbeta primers. Profiled with immunoSEQ multiplex PCR; TCRdb holds only in-frame clones, not every one. The sample table includes about 170,000 clones. The sequencing input was PBMCs. These receptors came from a woman aged 18-29 years in good health and CMV-seropositive.

The chain uses TRBV10-3 and TRBJ1-2; the match to TRBD1 covers 7 bases. CDR1 ENHRY and CDR2 SYGVKD come from the germline V gene. V gave up 6 bases and J gave up 0 bases; unmatched junction bases: 10. This CDR3 has 16 amino acids. This CDR3 is CAIRDRTGQPNYGYTF. In DNA, the CDR3 is TGTGCCATCAGAGACCGGACAGGCCAGCCTAACTATGGCTACACCTTC.

CDR3 coding DNA: TGTGCCAGCAGTGGTCGGCAGGAGGCTGGAAACACCATATATTTT. This codes for CASSGRQEAGNTIYF. The J gene is TRBJ1-3, the V gene TRBV2; D remains unclear. The V gene lost 4 bases and the J gene lost 2 bases, with 12 bases spanning the gap. Germline CDR1 and CDR2: SNHLY and FYNNEI. The CDR3 loop spans 15 amino acids.

J is TRBJ2-5 and V is TRBV5-4; 9 bases map to TRBD2. This CDR3 has 16 amino acids. CDR1 and CDR2 from the germline V gene are SGHNT and YYREEE (reference sequence). V was clipped by 4 bases and J by 1 base; unmatched bases: 8. CDR3 amino acids: CASSIWTSAGQETQYF. CDR3 sequence (DNA): TGTGCCAGCAGCATATGGACTAGCGCGGGCCAAGAGACCCAGTACTTC.

The chain combines TRBV5-1 with TRBJ1-4; no clear D gene. With 6 bases removed from V and 1 base from J, the gap between germline ends came to 7 bases. The CDR3 consists of 13 residues. The germline V gene has CDR1 SGHRS and CDR2 YFSETQ. The CDR3 region is CASKRETNEKLFF. CDR3 DNA sequence: TGCGCCAGCAAGAGGGAAACTAATGAAAAACTGTTTTTT.

This sequence joins TRBV4-3 and TRBJ2-5; possible D gene TRBD2, 5 bases. V was clipped by 1 base and J by 5 bases, with 11 bases between them. This CDR3 contains 14 residues. Germline V gives CDR1 LGHNA, CDR2 YSLEER. In nucleotides, the CDR3 is TGCGCCAGCAGCCAAGCGACTACCGAGGAGACCCAGTACTTC. Encoded protein: CASSQATTEETQYF.

J is TRBJ1-3 and V is TRBV2; D call uncertain. This CDR3 has 13 amino acids. V lost 2 bases to trimming and J lost 2 bases, with 4 bases between them. Germline CDR1 is SNHLY and CDR2 is FYNNEI. The CDR3 sequence: CASSERPGNTIYF. CDR3 sequence (DNA): TGTGCCAGCAGTGAACGTCCTGGAAACACCATATATTTT.

This rearrangement joins TRBV7-3 to TRBJ1-6, with TRBD1 matching 8 bases. The germline gives CDR1 SGHTA, CDR2 FQGTGA. The CDR3 totals 13 residues. The V gene end was trimmed by 3 bases and the J gene end by 9 bases; junction bases not matched to a gene: 1. CDR3 bases: TGTGCCAGCAGCTTTGACAGGGGTTCACCCCTCCACTTT. Translated: CASSFDRGSPLHF.

V and J are TRBV5-1 and TRBJ2-7, with 12 bases identical to TRBD1. The CDR3 extends over 17 amino acids. Trimming removed 4 bases from V and 3 bases from J; junction bases left unmatched: 11. Germline CDR1 SGHRS, CDR2 YFSETQ. CDR3 loop: CASSKGQGAGIIYEQYF. CDR3 sequence (DNA): TGCGCCAGCAGCAAGGGACAGGGGGCCGGGATTATCTACGAGCAGTACTTC. The full variable domain, with the rest looked up from reference TRBV5-1 and TRBJ2-7, is KAGVTQTPRYLIKTRGQQVTLSCSPISGHRSVSWYQQTPGQGLQFLFEYFSETQRNKGNFPGRFSGRQFSNSRSEMNVSTLELGDSALYLCASSKGQGAGIIYEQYFGPGTRLTVT.

The gene calls are TRBV5-4 and TRBJ2-5, with 10 bases identical to TRBD2. This CDR3 comprises 16 residues. Germline values: CDR1 SGHNT, CDR2 YYREEE (reference sequence). V lost 2 bases and J lost 2; bases outside the gene matches: 6. CDR3 nucleotides: TGTGCCAGCAGCTTAGGCTTACTAGCGGGGCAAGAGACCCAGTACTTC. Translated: CASSLGLLAGQETQYF.

The rearrangement uses TRBV11-3 and TRBJ2-5; 7 bases line up with TRBD1. The end of the DNA aligns better with TRBJ2-7, so the J call may be wrong. Germline V gene lookup returns CDR1 SGHNT and CDR2 YENEEA. The CDR3 loop spans 15 amino acids. CDR3 region: CASSSYTSGGSEQYF. The CDR3 nucleotides read TGTGCCAGCAGCTCATACACGTCAGGGGGATCCGAGCAGTACTTC.

J is TRBJ2-7 and V is TRBV7-2, with TRBD2 matching over 13 bases. This CDR3 is 17 amino acids long. V lost 3 bases, J lost 9 bases, and 14 bases stayed unmatched. CDR1 SGHTA and CDR2 FQGNSA come from the germline V gene. The CDR3 DNA reads as TGTGCCAGCAGCTTCCTGAGGACTAGCGGGAGTTTAATATGGCAGTACTTC. It yields the protein CASSFLRTSGSLIWQYF.

The chain joins TRBV4-3 to TRBJ1-2; possibly TRBD1 for D (5 bases). The CDR3 totals 14 residues. CDR1 and CDR2 from the germline V gene are LGHNA and YSLEER. V gave up 3 bases and J gave up 4 bases, with 12 bases separating them. The CDR3: CASSHGRTTYGYTF. The CDR3, as DNA: TGCGCCAGCAGCCACGGAAGGACAACCTATGGCTACACCTTC.

This chain connects TRBV2 to TRBJ1-1; D remains unclear. The germline V gene encodes CDR1 SNHLY and CDR2 FYNNEI. V dropped 4 bases and J dropped 5 bases, with 14 bases sitting between them. The CDR3 has 14 residues. DNA of the CDR3: TGTGCCAGCAGTGTAGCTCCCGAGGAGACTGAAGCTTTCTTT. Translated: CASSVAPEETEAFF.

The chain is built from TRBV7-2 and TRBJ2-1, with 14 bases that match TRBD2. From germline, CDR1 is SGHTA and CDR2 FQGNSA. The ends lost 5 bases at V and 8 bases at J; junction bases unmatched: 2. This CDR3 spans 14 amino acids. The CDR3 region has the DNA TGTGCCAGCAGCCGACTAGCGGGGGGGCATGAGCAGTTCTTC. This encodes CASSRLAGGHEQFF.

This chain joins TRBV7-2 and TRBJ2-3, with TRBD2 as a possible D gene (5 bases). Per the germline V gene, CDR1 is SGHTA and CDR2 is FQGNSA. The CDR3 has 14 amino acids. Between the trimmed V and J ends, which lost 6 bases and 2 bases, there was a span of 12 bases. The CDR3 DNA sequence: TGTGCCAGCAGTCCGGACTCTTCCACAGATACGCAGTATTTT. Translation gives CASSPDSSTDTQYF. Filled out from reference TRBV7-2 and TRBJ2-3, the complete variable domain reads GAGVSQSPSNKVTEKGKDVELRCDPISGHTALYWYRQSLGQGLEFLIYFQGNSAPDKSGLPSDRFSAERTGGSVSTLTIQRTQQEDSAVYLCASSPDSSTDTQYFGPGTRLTVL.

This rearrangement joins TRBV27 to TRBJ2-5; 11 bases agree with TRBD2. Germline values: CDR1 MNHEY, CDR2 SMNVEV (reference sequence). The ends lost 5 bases at V and 5 bases at J; junction bases unmatched: 7. The CDR3 contains 15 residues. The chain's CDR3 is CASSRRLAGMETQYF. As DNA, the CDR3 is TGTGCCAGCAGTCGCCGACTAGCGGGGATGGAGACCCAGTACTTC.

CDR3 loop: CASSPPNRQRYNEQFF. The CDR3, as DNA: TGTGCCAGCTCACCACCGAATCGGCAGCGTTACAATGAGCAGTTCTTC. V gene TRBV18 combines with J gene TRBJ2-1; D not certain. CDR3 length: 16 residues. V was shortened by 0 bases and J by 4 bases, with 13 bases between the two germline ends. Germline values: CDR1 KGHSH, CDR2 LQKENI. Using reference TRBV18 and TRBJ2-1 for the parts outside the CDR3, the full variable domain is NAGVMQNPRHLVRRRGQEARLRCSPMKGHSHVYWYRQLPEEGLKFMVYLQKENIIDESGMPKERFSAEFPKEGPSILRIQQVVRGDSAAYFCASSPPNRQRYNEQFFGPGTRLTVL.

The chain is built from TRBV15 and TRBJ2-3; D is perhaps TRBD2 (5 bases). Germline V gene sequence: CDR1 LNHNV, CDR2 YYDKDF (reference sequence). There are 18 residues in the CDR3. The V end lost 0 bases, the J end lost 0 bases, and 16 bases lay between the germline ends. The CDR3 sequence: CATSRDLAGGTSTDTQYF. In DNA, the CDR3 is TGTGCCACCAGCAGAGATCTCGCCGGAGGTACCAGCACAGATACGCAGTATTTT.

The rearrangement uses TRBV19 and TRBJ2-5; 9 bases map to TRBD1. Trimming cost V 4 bases and J 5 bases; bases outside gene matches: 2. From germline, CDR1 is LNHDA and CDR2 SQIVND (reference sequence). This CDR3 has 13 residues. This CDR3 reads CASSKTGGETQYF. CDR3 nucleotides: TGTGCCAGTAGTAAGACAGGGGGGGAGACCCAGTACTTC.

This chain links TRBV5-1 with TRBJ1-5, with a weak D call TRBD1 (6 bases). Trimming shortened V by 9 bases and J by 5 bases, and 21 bases separated the two germline ends. Germline V gene data show CDR1 as SGHRS and CDR2 as YFSETQ. The CDR3 has 15 amino acids. CDR3 amino acids: CAKQSAWGGDQPQHF. The CDR3 DNA sequence: TGCGCCAAACAATCAGCATGGGGGGGCGATCAGCCCCAGCATTTT.

The rearrangement joins TRBV10-3 to TRBJ1-4, with D unclear. This CDR3 contains 15 residues. Germline CDR1 ENHRY, CDR2 SYGVKD. The germline V and J ends were trimmed by 2 bases and 7 bases, with 14 bases remaining between them. CDR3 sequence reads: CAISETLGGGEKLFF. In nucleotides, the CDR3 is TGTGCCATCAGTGAGACCCTCGGAGGTGGTGAAAAACTGTTTTTT.

This chain links TRBV2 with TRBJ1-1, with D unclear. There are 12 residues in the CDR3. Germline V gives CDR1 SNHLY, CDR2 FYNNEI. V was shortened by 7 bases and J by 3 bases, with 9 bases between the two germline ends. The CDR3 region has the DNA TGTGCCAGCATCTTTAGTCACACTGAAGCTTTCTTT. Protein product: CASIFSHTEAFF.

The genes are TRBV15 and TRBJ1-4; D unresolved. Germline V CDR1 and CDR2: LNHNV, YYDKDF (reference sequence). The CDR3 covers 17 residues. V was cut by 1 base and J by 8 bases, with 20 bases left in between. CDR3 nucleotides: TGTGCCACCAGCAGAGGGCAGGCGGGCGAATTAGGAGAAAAACTGTTTTTT. Amino acids: CATSRGQAGELGEKLFF.

V is TRBV19 and J is TRBJ1-2; tentatively, D is TRBD1 (6 bases). The ends were cut back, 7 bases at V and 1 base at J, with 16 bases in the middle. This CDR3 is built from 15 residues. The germline V gene encodes CDR1 LNHDA and CDR2 SQIVND (reference sequence). The CDR3 DNA is TGTGCCAGTAAGGACAGCGCGGTGGGTAACTATGGCTACACCTTC. Translating gives CASKDSAVGNYGYTF.

The CDR3 coding sequence is TGTGCCAGCAGCCCCGACAGGGCCTACAATGAGCAGTTCTTC. It yields the protein CASSPDRAYNEQFF. The chain is built from TRBV5-4 and TRBJ2-1; TRBD1 aligns across 7 bases. The CDR3 is made up of 14 amino acids. V lost 4 bases, J lost 2 bases, and 3 bases stayed unmatched. Germline CDR1 and CDR2: SGHNT and YYREEE (reference sequence).

The chain links TRBV6-5 to TRBJ1-3; 10 bases fit TRBD1. This CDR3 contains 15 residues. V trimming: 6 bases; J trimming: 0 bases; junction bases outside the gene matches: 2. Germline V gives CDR1 MNHEY, CDR2 SVGAGI. The CDR3 DNA reads as TGTGCCAGCAGGGGACAGGGGAGCTCTGGAAACACCATATATTTT. This sequence encodes CASRGQGSSGNTIYF.

This chain links TRBV7-9 with TRBJ1-1; D is perhaps TRBD1 (5 bases). V was clipped by 1 base and J by 3 bases, with 12 bases between them. Germline V gives CDR1 SEHNR, CDR2 FQNEAQ (reference sequence). This CDR3 spans 15 amino acids. Written as DNA, the CDR3 is TGTGCCAGCAGCTTAGATACCTGGGGGGACACTGAAGCTTTCTTT. It translates to CASSLDTWGDTEAFF.

The chain carries TRBV19 and TRBJ2-7; D might be TRBD1 (5 bases). This CDR3 contains 15 residues. Germline values: CDR1 LNHDA, CDR2 SQIVND (reference sequence). The ends were cut back, 4 bases at V and 3 bases at J, with 16 bases in the middle. Written as DNA, the CDR3 is TGTGCCAGTAGTACGAGAAGGGGATTTATCTACGAGCAGTACTTC. Its protein product is CASSTRRGFIYEQYF.

This chain links TRBV15 with TRBJ1-3, with D possibly matching TRBD1 (5 bases). V lost 0 bases, J lost 1 base, and 13 bases lay in between. The CDR3 covers 17 residues. CDR1 and CDR2 from the germline V gene are LNHNV and YYDKDF (reference sequence). The DNA of the CDR3 is TGTGCCACCAGCAGAGAACCACAGGTTATGTCTGGAAACACCATATATTTT. It specifies CATSREPQVMSGNTIYF.

The gene calls are TRBV5-1 and TRBJ2-5, with 7 bases fitting TRBD1. V gave up 1 base and J gave up 5 bases; unmatched junction bases: 5. This CDR3 has 14 residues. From germline, CDR1 is SGHRS and CDR2 YFSETQ. The CDR3 loop reads CASSLPGQAETQYF. CDR3 DNA: TGCGCCAGCAGCTTGCCCGGACAGGCTGAGACCCAGTACTTC.

This chain links TRBV7-8 with TRBJ1-5; D remains ambiguous. The CDR3 length is 15 residues. The germline V gene encodes CDR1 SGHVS and CDR2 FQNEAQ. V was cut by 5 bases and J by 0 bases, with 11 bases left in between. DNA for the CDR3: TGTGCCAGCAGCCCCCGCGAATATAGCAATCAGCCCCAGCATTTT. It codes for CASSPREYSNQPQHF.

J is TRBJ1-2 and V is TRBV27; TRBD1 aligns across 7 bases. The CDR3 is made up of 13 amino acids. Germline values: CDR1 MNHEY, CDR2 SMNVEV (reference sequence). Losses at the gene ends were 4 bases for V and 5 bases for J; bases not matched to a gene: 4. CDR3 sequence: CASSSRTGYGYTF. Written as DNA, the CDR3 is TGTGCCAGCAGTTCCCGGACAGGTTATGGCTACACCTTC.